These T cell receptor beta chains were read from a single sample in a study of control samples from healthy donors and cancer patients. Assay used: immunoSEQ multiplex PCR; TCRdb lists only in-frame clones, some missing. The sample consists of about 88,000 clones, approximately 93% of them appearing once. The sequenced material came from blood. These TCRs come from a man aged 18-30 years in good health. The conserved cysteine and the conserved F or W are not part of the CDR3 here. Size tells how often a clone was seen (once, few, many) or the class of an expanded clone, and some rows leave it out.

>TRBV7-2|TRBJ2-3|-
ASSSLTGSQY
>TRBV5-1|TRBJ1-1|-
ASSVGAGGGFSTEAF
>TRBV29-1|TRBJ1-1|-
SVNRADTEAF
>TRBV9|TRBJ1-1|-
ASSVGVGLNTEAF
>TRBV15|TRBJ2-7|-
ATSRDPRSYEQY
>TRBV27|TRBJ1-5|-
ASSPGYNQPQH
>TRBV18|TRBJ1-5|-
ASSPDRQGQAQPQH
>TRBV7-2|TRBJ2-3|-
ASSTGGTDTQY
>TRBV30|TRBJ2-3|-
AWRRDTDTQY
>TRBV5-1|TRBJ2-5|-
ASRLDRTEETQY
>TRBV3-1/TRBV3-2|TRBJ2-3|-
ASSHRTSGGADTQY
>TRBV3-1/TRBV3-2|TRBJ2-7|-
ASSQVVGGEEQY
>TRBV15|TRBJ2-3|-
ATSIYPPLAGVSDTQY
>TRBV6-5|TRBJ2-5|once
ASSDLAGTQY
>TRBV2|TRBJ1-6|-
ASREGWGAESPLH
>TRBV5-6|TRBJ1-1|-
ASSFRDRNTEAF
>TRBV5-5|TRBJ2-7|-
ASSPTVWDSYEQY
>TRBV10-3|TRBJ2-2|-
AISVRGAITGELF
>TRBV18|TRBJ2-2|-
ASSPRGRLNTGELF
>TRBV18|TRBJ2-3|-
ASSPTSADTQY
>TRBV27|TRBJ1-1|-
ASSLSANTEAF
>TRBV5-1|TRBJ1-1|-
ASSRGQMNTEAF
>TRBV7-2|TRBJ1-6|-
ASSLVGSPLH
>TRBV3-1/TRBV3-2|TRBJ2-2|-
ASSQELAVTGELF
>TRBV27|TRBJ1-1|-
ASSFVGQGGTEAF
>TRBV4-1|TRBJ2-1|-
ASSQETSLDEQF
>TRBV7-6|TRBJ1-2|-
ASSLESGQGPLSNYGYT